Following are 5 T cell receptor beta chains from one sample sequenced in a study of PD-L1 blockade in urothelial cancer. Time point described: pretreatment peripheral blood. Method: immunoSEQ multiplex PCR; TCRdb's copy keeps in-frame clones and lacks some. Of some 40,000 clones detected, 85% appear once; the ten largest clones hold approximately 16%. The source material was PBMCs, sampled around atezolizumab (anti-PD-L1) treatment. Receptors originate from a man at least 80 years old with urothelial cancer.

The V gene is TRBV30, the J gene TRBJ2-7; D call uncertain. CDR3 length: 15 amino acids. Trimming shortened V by 2 bases and J by 0 bases, and 14 bases separated the two germline ends. CDR1 and CDR2 (germline): GTSNPN, SVGIG (reference sequence). The CDR3 loop is CAWSPHLQSSYEQYF. The CDR3 region has the DNA TGTGCCTGGAGTCCCCACTTACAGAGCTCCTACGAGCAGTACTTC.

Here the CDR3 DNA reads TGCGCCAGCAGCCAAGATGGTGGCGGGCAGTACTTC. Protein sequence: CASSQDGGGQYF. The chain joins TRBV4-1 to TRBJ2-7, with no clear D. Germline V gene lookup returns CDR1 MGHRA and CDR2 YSYEKL. Between the trimmed V and J ends, which lost 0 bases and 9 bases, there was a span of 9 bases. There are 12 residues in the CDR3.

In this sample, this clone is medium-sized. CDR3 nucleotides: TGTGCCAGCAGTCTGACAGGGAAATCCTACGAGCAGTACTTC. Amino acids: CASSLTGKSYEQYF. The V call is TRBV6-5, the J call TRBJ2-7, with TRBD1 identical over 7 bases. The CDR3 is made up of 14 amino acids. Trimming cost V 5 bases and J 1 base; bases outside gene matches: 5. Germline loops: CDR1 MNHEY, CDR2 SVGAGI.

The chain recombines TRBV28 with TRBJ1-1; tentatively, D is TRBD1 (6 bases). The V gene lost 4 bases and the J gene lost 1 base, with 10 bases spanning the gap. Germline assignment: CDR1 MDHEN and CDR2 SYDVKM. This CDR3 region has 14 residues. CDR3 sequence: CASSWGQANTEAFF. The CDR3, as DNA: TGTGCCAGCAGTTGGGGGCAGGCGAACACTGAAGCTTTCTTT.

The rearrangement uses TRBV29-1 and TRBJ1-2, with TRBD1 matching 7 bases. Per the germline V gene, CDR1 is SQVTM and CDR2 is ANQGSEA. CDR3 length: 12 residues. Unmatched junction bases numbered 5, after V lost 4 bases and J lost 6 bases. CDR3 protein: CSVGGRGNGYTF. The CDR3 nucleotides are TGCAGCGTTGGTGGCAGGGGGAATGGCTACACCTTC.